This T cell receptor beta chain was found in a study of persistence of HIV-infected CD4 T cells. This clone appeared a few times. Its cognate antigen is unknown. Other DNA sequences from this sample encode an identical CDR3 as well. Study-wide findings and caveats: Antigen-responding cells were enriched for degenerate expanded CDR3beta sequences.

Cells were stimulated with overlapping HIV-1 Gag 15-mer peptides. Sorting of responding CD4+ T cells relied on upregulated CD40 ligand together with CD69. Deletions cut 5 bases from V and 2 bases from J, with 7 bases between. CDR1 and CDR2 (germline): SEHNR, FQNEAQ (reference sequence). The CDR3 totals 13 residues. The libraries were made with immunoSEQ version 4 in survey mode. Method: immunoSEQ multiplex PCR; TCRdb's copy keeps in-frame clones and lacks some. The sample holds fewer than 35,000 clones, roughly three quarters seen once. The input for sequencing was CD4+ T cells sorted from PBMCs after approximately 19-hour stimulation, taken from a patient who received antiretroviral therapy. The chain has TRBV7-9 and TRBJ1-5; D is unclear. The clonotype comes from an adult man with HIV who was CMV-seropositive. The CDR3 DNA follows: TGTGCCAGCAGCCTTAGTGGCAATCAGCCCCAGCATTTT. Encoded protein: CASSLSGNQPQHF.